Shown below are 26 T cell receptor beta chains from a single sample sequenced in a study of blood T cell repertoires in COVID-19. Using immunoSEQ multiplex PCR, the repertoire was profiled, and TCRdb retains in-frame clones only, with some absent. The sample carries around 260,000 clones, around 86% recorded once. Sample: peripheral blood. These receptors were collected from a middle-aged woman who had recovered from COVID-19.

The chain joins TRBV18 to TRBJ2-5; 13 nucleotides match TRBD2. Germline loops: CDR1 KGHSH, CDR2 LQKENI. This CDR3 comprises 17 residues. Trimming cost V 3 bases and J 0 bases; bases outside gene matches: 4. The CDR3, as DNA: TGTGCCAGCTCACCCCGGGGACTAGCGGGACACCAAGAGACCCAGTACTTC. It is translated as CASSPRGLAGHQETQYF. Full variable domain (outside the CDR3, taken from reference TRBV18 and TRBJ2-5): NAGVMQNPRHLVRRRGQEARLRCSPMKGHSHVYWYRQLPEEGLKFMVYLQKENIIDESGMPKERFSAEFPKEGPSILRIQQVVRGDSAAYFCASSPRGLAGHQETQYFGPGTRLLVL.

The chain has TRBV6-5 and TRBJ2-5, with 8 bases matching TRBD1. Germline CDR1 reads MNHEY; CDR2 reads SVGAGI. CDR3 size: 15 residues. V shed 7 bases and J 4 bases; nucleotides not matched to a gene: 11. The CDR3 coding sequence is TGTGCCAGCATTAAAGACAGGGGTTCGGGAGAGACCCAGTACTTC. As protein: CASIKDRGSGETQYF.

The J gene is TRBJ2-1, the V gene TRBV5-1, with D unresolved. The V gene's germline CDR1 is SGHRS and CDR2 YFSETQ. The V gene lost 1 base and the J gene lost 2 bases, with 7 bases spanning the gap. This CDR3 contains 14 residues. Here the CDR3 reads CASSLTVAYNEQFF. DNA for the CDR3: TGCGCCAGCAGCTTGACGGTAGCCTACAATGAGCAGTTCTTC.

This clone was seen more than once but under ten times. CDR3 DNA sequence: TGTGCCGTTGGACAAGGGGGTTCCAATCAGCCCCAGCATTTT. Translation gives CAVGQGGSNQPQHF. The V gene is TRBV19, the J gene TRBJ1-5, with a weak D call TRBD1 (6 bases). The V end lost 11 bases, the J end lost 3 bases, and 17 bases lay between the germline ends. In germline, CDR1 is LNHDA, CDR2 SQIVND (reference sequence). The CDR3 loop spans 14 amino acids. Full variable domain (outside the CDR3, taken from reference TRBV19 and TRBJ1-5): DGGITQSPKYLFRKEGQNVTLSCEQNLNHDAMYWYRQDPGQGLRLIYYSQIVNDFQKGDIAEGYSVSREKKESFPLTVTSAQKNPTAFYLCAVGQGGSNQPQHFGDGTRLSIL.

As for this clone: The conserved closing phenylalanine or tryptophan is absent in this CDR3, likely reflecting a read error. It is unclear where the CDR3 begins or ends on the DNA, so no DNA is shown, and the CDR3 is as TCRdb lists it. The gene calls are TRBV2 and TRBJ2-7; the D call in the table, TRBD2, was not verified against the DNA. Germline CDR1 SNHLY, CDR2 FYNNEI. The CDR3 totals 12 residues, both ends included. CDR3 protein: CASSEGAGTSSY.

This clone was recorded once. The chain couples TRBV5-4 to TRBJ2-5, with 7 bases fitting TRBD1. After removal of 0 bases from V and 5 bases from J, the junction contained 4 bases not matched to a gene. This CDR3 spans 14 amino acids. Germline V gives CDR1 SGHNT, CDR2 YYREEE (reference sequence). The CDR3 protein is CASSLGTGVETQYF. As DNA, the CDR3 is TGTGCCAGCAGCTTGGGGACAGGCGTGGAGACCCAGTACTTC. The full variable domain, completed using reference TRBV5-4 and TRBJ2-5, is ETGVTQSPTHLIKTRGQQVTLRCSSQSGHNTVSWYQQALGQGPQFIFQYYREEENGRGNFPPRFSGLQFPNYSSELNVNALELDDSALYLCASSLGTGVETQYFGPGTRLLVL.

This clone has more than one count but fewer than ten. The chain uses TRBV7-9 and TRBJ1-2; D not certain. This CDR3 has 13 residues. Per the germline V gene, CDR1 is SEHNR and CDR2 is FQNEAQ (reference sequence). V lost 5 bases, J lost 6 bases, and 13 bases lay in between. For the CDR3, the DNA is TGTGCCAGCAGCCCTTCCAACTCCGATGGCTACACCTTC. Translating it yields CASSPSNSDGYTF.

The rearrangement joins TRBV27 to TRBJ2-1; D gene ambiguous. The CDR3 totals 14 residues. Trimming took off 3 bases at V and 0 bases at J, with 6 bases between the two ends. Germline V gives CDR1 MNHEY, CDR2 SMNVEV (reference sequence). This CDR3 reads CASSLASSYNEQFF. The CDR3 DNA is TGTGCCAGCAGTTTGGCTAGCTCCTACAATGAGCAGTTCTTC.

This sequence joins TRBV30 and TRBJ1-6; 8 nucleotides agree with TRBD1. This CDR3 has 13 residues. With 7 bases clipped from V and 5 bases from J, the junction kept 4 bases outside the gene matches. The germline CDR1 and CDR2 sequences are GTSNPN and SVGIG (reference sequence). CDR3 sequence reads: CASQGQDNSPLHF. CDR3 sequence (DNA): TGTGCCTCCCAGGGACAGGATAATTCACCCCTCCACTTT.

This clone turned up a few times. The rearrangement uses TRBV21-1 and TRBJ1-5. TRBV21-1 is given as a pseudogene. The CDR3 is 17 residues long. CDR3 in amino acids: CASSPTMAQGGNQPQHF. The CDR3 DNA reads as TGTGCCAGCAGCCCGACAATGGCACAGGGAGGGAATCAGCCCCAGCATTTT.

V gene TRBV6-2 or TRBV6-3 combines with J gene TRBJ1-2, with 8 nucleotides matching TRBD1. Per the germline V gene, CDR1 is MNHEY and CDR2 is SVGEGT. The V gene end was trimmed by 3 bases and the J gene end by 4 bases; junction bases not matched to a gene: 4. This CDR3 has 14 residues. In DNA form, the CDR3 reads TGTGCCAGCAGTTATGACAGGGGCGTCTATGGCTACACCTTC. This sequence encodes CASSYDRGVYGYTF.

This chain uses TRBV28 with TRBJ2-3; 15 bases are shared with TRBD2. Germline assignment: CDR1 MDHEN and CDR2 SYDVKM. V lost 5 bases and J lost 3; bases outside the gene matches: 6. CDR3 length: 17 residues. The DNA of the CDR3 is TGTGCCAGCAGTCCCGGACTAGCGGGAGGGCCAACAGATACGCAGTATTTT. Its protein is CASSPGLAGGPTDTQYF.

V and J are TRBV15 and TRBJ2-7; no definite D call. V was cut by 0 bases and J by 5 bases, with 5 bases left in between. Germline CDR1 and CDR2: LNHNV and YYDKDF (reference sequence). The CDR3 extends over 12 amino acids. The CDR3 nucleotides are TGTGCCACCAGCAGAGATGGAGACGAGCAGTACTTC. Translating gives CATSRDGDEQYF.

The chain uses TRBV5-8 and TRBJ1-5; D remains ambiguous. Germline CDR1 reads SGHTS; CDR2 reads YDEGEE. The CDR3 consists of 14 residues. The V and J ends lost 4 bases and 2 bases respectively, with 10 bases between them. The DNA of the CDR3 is TGTGCCAGCAGCCGCCTGGGCGGCAATCAGCCCCAGCATTTT. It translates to CASSRLGGNQPQHF.

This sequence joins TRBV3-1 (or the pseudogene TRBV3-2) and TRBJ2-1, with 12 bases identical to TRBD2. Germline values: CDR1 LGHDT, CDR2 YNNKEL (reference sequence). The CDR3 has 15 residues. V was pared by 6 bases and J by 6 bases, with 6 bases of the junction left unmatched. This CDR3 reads CASRPGLAGGNEQFF. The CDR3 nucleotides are TGTGCCAGCAGACCGGGACTAGCGGGCGGCAATGAGCAGTTCTTC.

CDR3 nucleotides: TGCGCCAGCAGTGAGACGACTCCGGGACAGGGTTCGAACACCGGGGAGCTGTTTTTT. Translating gives CASSETTPGQGSNTGELFF. The chain has TRBV10-1 and TRBJ2-2; 9 bases line up with TRBD1. V dropped 2 bases and J dropped 0; count of bases not matched to a gene: 10. The CDR3 runs to 19 residues. Germline CDR1 and CDR2: WNHNN and SYGVQD (reference sequence).

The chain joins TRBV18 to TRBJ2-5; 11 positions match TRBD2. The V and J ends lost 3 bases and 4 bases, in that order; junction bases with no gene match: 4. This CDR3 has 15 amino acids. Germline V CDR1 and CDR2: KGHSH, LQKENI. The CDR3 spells CASSPRLAGRETQYF. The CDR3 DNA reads TGTGCCAGCTCACCCCGACTAGCGGGAAGAGAGACCCAGTACTTC.

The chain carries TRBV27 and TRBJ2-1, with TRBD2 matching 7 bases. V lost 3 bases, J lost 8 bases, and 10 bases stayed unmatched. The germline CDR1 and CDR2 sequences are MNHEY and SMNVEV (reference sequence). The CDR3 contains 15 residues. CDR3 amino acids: CASSLAGGRPDEQFF. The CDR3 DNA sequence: TGTGCCAGCAGTTTGGCGGGCGGGAGACCTGATGAGCAGTTCTTC.

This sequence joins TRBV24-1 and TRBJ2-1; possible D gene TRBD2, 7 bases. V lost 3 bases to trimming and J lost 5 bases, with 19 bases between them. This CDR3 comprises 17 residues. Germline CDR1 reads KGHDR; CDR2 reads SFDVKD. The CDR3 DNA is TGTGCCACCAGTGATCTGGGGGCGGGAGTTTCCCACAATGAGCAGTTCTTC. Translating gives CATSDLGAGVSHNEQFF.

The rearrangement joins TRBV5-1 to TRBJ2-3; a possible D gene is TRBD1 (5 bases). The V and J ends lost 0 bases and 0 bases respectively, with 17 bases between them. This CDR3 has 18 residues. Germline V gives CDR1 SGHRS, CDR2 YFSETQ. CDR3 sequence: CASSLEGFGVSSTDTQYF. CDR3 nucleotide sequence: TGCGCCAGCAGCTTGGAGGGGTTCGGAGTGTCTAGCACAGATACGCAGTATTTT.

The CDR3 here is CASLGHLNQPQHF. The CDR3 region has the DNA TGTGCCAGTTTAGGACACCTCAATCAGCCCCAGCATTTT. The V call is TRBV19, the J call TRBJ1-5, with TRBD1 as a possible D gene (5 bases). This CDR3 region has 13 residues. V gave up 8 bases and J gave up 3 bases, with 11 bases separating them. Germline CDR1 is LNHDA and CDR2 is SQIVND (reference sequence).

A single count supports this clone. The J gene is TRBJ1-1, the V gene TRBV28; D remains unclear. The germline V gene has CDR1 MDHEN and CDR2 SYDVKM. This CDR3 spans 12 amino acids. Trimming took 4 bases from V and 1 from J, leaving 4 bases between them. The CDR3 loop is CASSYRNTEAFF. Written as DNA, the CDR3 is TGTGCCAGCAGTTACAGGAACACTGAAGCTTTCTTT.

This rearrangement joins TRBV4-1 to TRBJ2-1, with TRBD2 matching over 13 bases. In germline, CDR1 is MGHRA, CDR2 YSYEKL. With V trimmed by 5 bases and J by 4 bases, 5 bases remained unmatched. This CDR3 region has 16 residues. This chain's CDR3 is CASSKGTSGTYNEQFF. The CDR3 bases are TGCGCCAGCAGCAAGGGGACTAGCGGGACTTACAATGAGCAGTTCTTC.

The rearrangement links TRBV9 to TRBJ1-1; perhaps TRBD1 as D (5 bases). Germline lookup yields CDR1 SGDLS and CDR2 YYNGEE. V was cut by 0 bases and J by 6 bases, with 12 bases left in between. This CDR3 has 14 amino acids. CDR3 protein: CASSVDGGTAEAFF. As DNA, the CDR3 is TGTGCCAGCAGCGTAGATGGGGGGACGGCTGAAGCTTTCTTT.

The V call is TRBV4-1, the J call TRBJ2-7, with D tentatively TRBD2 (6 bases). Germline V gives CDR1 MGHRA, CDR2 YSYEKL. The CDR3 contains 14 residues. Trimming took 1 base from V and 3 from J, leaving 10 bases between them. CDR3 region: CASSQVGTLYEQYF. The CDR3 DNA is TGCGCCAGCAGCCAAGTCGGGACTCTCTACGAGCAGTACTTC.

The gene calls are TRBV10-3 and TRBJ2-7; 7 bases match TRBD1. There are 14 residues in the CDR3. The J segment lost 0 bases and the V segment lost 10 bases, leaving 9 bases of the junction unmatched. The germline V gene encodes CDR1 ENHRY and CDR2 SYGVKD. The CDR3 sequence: CATNPRGNSYEQYF. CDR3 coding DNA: TGTGCCACCAACCCCAGGGGGAACTCCTACGAGCAGTACTTC.